Each of the 19 T cell receptor beta chains below was sequenced from the same sample in a study of OX40 agonist ivuxolimab in advanced cancers. The assay was immunoSEQ multiplex PCR, and TCRdb's table has in-frame clones only and misses some. The sample records roughly 92,000 clones, less than 95% being singletons. Sequencing was performed on CD4+ or CD8+ T cells sorted from blood, taken in a trial of the OX40 agonist ivuxolimab. These receptors were collected from an adult with an advanced solid tumor such as melanoma, head and neck, liver or kidney cancer.

CDR3 amino acids: CASSYTTGASNQPQHF. The CDR3 DNA follows: TGTGCCAGCAGTTACACGACAGGGGCGAGCAATCAGCCCCAGCATTTT. The V gene is TRBV6-6, the J gene TRBJ1-5, with TRBD1 matching 8 bases. Germline V lookup: CDR1 MNHNY, CDR2 SVGAGI (reference sequence). Unmatched junction bases numbered 4, after V lost 2 bases and J lost 1 base. The CDR3 has 16 residues.

The chain recombines TRBV6-1 with TRBJ2-7; 10 nucleotides align to TRBD2. CDR1 is MNHNS, CDR2 SASEGT, per germline. The V segment lost 2 bases and the J segment 2 bases; nucleotides outside the gene matches: 3. The CDR3 has 15 amino acids. The CDR3 spells CASSELAGETYEQYF. DNA of the CDR3: TGTGCCAGCAGTGAACTAGCGGGAGAGACCTACGAGCAGTACTTC.

The chain joins TRBV19 to TRBJ1-5; perhaps TRBD1 as D (5 bases). V gave up 9 bases and J gave up 4 bases, with 10 bases separating them. Germline-derived CDR1 and CDR2 are LNHDA and SQIVND (reference sequence). The CDR3 runs to 12 residues. This CDR3 reads CARSRENQPQHF. CDR3 in DNA: TGTGCCAGGAGCAGGGAGAATCAGCCCCAGCATTTT.

V and J are TRBV7-9 and TRBJ2-7; 8 bases align to TRBD1. With V trimmed by 1 base and J by 7 bases, 6 bases remained unmatched. CDR3 length: 14 amino acids. The germline gives CDR1 SEHNR, CDR2 FQNEAQ (reference sequence). CDR3 amino acids: CASSLGTGMEEQYF. The DNA of the CDR3 is TGTGCCAGCAGCTTAGGGACAGGGATGGAGGAGCAGTACTTC.

The CDR3 loop is CASSLGTANTGELFF. CDR3 sequence (DNA): TGTGCCAGTAGTCTCGGGACAGCGAACACCGGGGAGCTGTTTTTT. The genes are TRBV19 and TRBJ2-2; 7 nucleotides align to TRBD1. CDR3 length: 15 residues. Germline V CDR1 and CDR2: LNHDA, SQIVND (reference sequence). The V gene end was trimmed by 5 bases and the J gene end by 0 bases; junction bases not matched to a gene: 3.

The J gene is TRBJ2-7, the V gene TRBV7-8, with D possibly being TRBD2 (5 bases). The length of the CDR3 is 15 residues. The ends were cut back, 4 bases at V and 0 bases at J, with 13 bases in the middle. Germline values: CDR1 SGHVS, CDR2 FQNEAQ. CDR3 coding DNA: TGTGCCAGCAGCTACCGCCAACGGGACTCCTACGAGCAGTACTTC. It translates to CASSYRQRDSYEQYF.

This clone appeared a single time. V is TRBV5-1 and J is TRBJ1-2; D call uncertain. The V and J ends lost 4 bases and 2 bases respectively, with 12 bases between them. Germline CDR1 and CDR2: SGHRS and YFSETQ. This CDR3 contains 14 residues. The CDR3 is CASSMSTENYGYTF. CDR3 in DNA: TGCGCCAGCAGCATGTCGACTGAGAACTATGGCTACACCTTC.

V is TRBV11-3 and J is TRBJ2-3; no definite D call. Trimming cost V 0 bases and J 3 bases, with 7 bases left between them. This CDR3 is built from 14 residues. The germline gives CDR1 SGHNT, CDR2 YENEEA. The CDR3, as DNA: TGTGCCAGCAGCTTAGAAGCCGGGACAGATACGCAGTATTTT. Translation gives CASSLEAGTDTQYF.

The chain couples TRBV27 to TRBJ2-3, with 13 bases identical to TRBD2. The V segment lost 6 bases and the J segment 4 bases; nucleotides outside the gene matches: 7. The CDR3 sequence is 16 residues long. Germline assignment: CDR1 MNHEY and CDR2 SMNVEV (reference sequence). CDR3 nucleotide sequence: TGTGCCAGCAGACCTCGAACTAGCGGGAGGGCAGATACGCAGTATTTT. As protein: CASRPRTSGRADTQYF.

The J gene is TRBJ1-3, the V gene TRBV5-4; D is possibly TRBD1 (6 bases). The germline CDR1 and CDR2 sequences are SGHNT and YYREEE (reference sequence). The CDR3 is 16 residues long. The V and J ends lost 0 bases and 0 bases respectively, with 10 bases between them. CDR3 sequence: CASSLGGDTSGNTIYF. The CDR3 nucleotides are TGTGCCAGCAGCTTGGGGGGGGACACCTCTGGAAACACCATATATTTT.

The chain is built from TRBV19 and TRBJ2-7; D may correspond to TRBD1 or TRBD2 (5 bases each). Looked up from germline, CDR1 is LNHDA and CDR2 is SQIVND (reference sequence). The CDR3 totals 14 residues. V lost 7 bases and J lost 2, with 15 bases in between. The CDR3, as DNA: TGTGCCAGTATCGGTACGGGACCCGCCTACGAGCAGTACTTC. Protein sequence: CASIGTGPAYEQYF.

The V call is TRBV9, the J call TRBJ1-6; maybe TRBD1 (5 bases). The CDR3 totals 17 residues. Trimming cost V 3 bases and J 8 bases, with 21 bases left between them. Germline values: CDR1 SGDLS, CDR2 YYNGEE. CDR3 coding DNA: TGTGCCAGCAGCGCCCTCGCGGAAGGGGACGGATATTCACCCCTCCACTTT. Protein product: CASSALAEGDGYSPLHF.

As concerns this clone: Germline is not matched at one junction end, which may reflect a read error. The chain joins TRBV7-7 to TRBJ2-6; D gene uncertain. Germline CDR1 SSHAT, CDR2 FNYEAQ (reference sequence). The CDR3 runs to 15 residues. CDR3 sequence reads: CASSESLSGANVLTF. The CDR3 nucleotides are TGTGCTAGCAGCGAAAGCCTCTCTGGGGCCAACGTCCTGACTTTC.

V gene TRBV7-9 combines with J gene TRBJ2-7, with 7 nucleotides matching TRBD2. The V segment lost 8 bases and the J segment 4 bases; nucleotides outside the gene matches: 8. Per germline, CDR1 SEHNR and CDR2 FQNEAQ (reference sequence). The CDR3 sequence is 13 residues long. In DNA form, the CDR3 reads TGTGCCAGCTCAAGACTAGCTCCTTACGAGCAGTACTTC. This encodes CASSRLAPYEQYF.

The CDR3 spells CASSLLGQGYTTDTQYF. DNA for the CDR3: TGTGCCAGCTCACTACTAGGACAGGGATACACAACAGATACGCAGTATTTT. This chain uses TRBV18 with TRBJ2-3, with TRBD1 matching 8 bases. Trimming cost V 4 bases and J 3 bases; bases outside gene matches: 12. The CDR3 spans 17 residues. Germline V gene lookup returns CDR1 KGHSH and CDR2 LQKENI.

The chain joins TRBV30 to TRBJ2-7; no clear D. Trimming removed 0 bases at V and 0 bases at J, with 3 bases between. CDR1 is GTSNPN and CDR2 is SVGIG in the germline V gene (reference sequence). The CDR3 runs 12 residues. CDR3 residues: CAWSVLSYEQYF. The CDR3 nucleotides are TGTGCCTGGAGTGTACTCTCCTACGAGCAGTACTTC.

V gene TRBV6-5 combines with J gene TRBJ2-7; 9 nucleotides agree with TRBD1. CDR1 is MNHEY, CDR2 SVGAGI, per germline. The CDR3 totals 14 residues. The V and J ends lost 6 bases and 3 bases, in that order; junction bases with no gene match: 6. In nucleotides, the CDR3 is TGTGCCAGCAGAACCGGGACAGGGAACTACGAGCAGTACTTC. Its protein is CASRTGTGNYEQYF.

The rearrangement uses TRBV27 and TRBJ1-1; 10 positions agree with TRBD1. This CDR3 has 12 amino acids. V lost 7 bases to trimming and J lost 6 bases; unmatched junction nucleotides: 2. Germline assignment: CDR1 MNHEY and CDR2 SMNVEV (reference sequence). The CDR3 DNA is TGTGCCAGCACCGGGACAGGGGCTGAAGCTTTCTTT. Translated: CASTGTGAEAFF.

The chain carries TRBV28 and TRBJ2-7; D is possibly TRBD1 (5 bases). V shed 5 bases and J shed 4 bases, with 15 bases lying between them. CDR1 and CDR2 (germline): MDHEN, SYDVKM. This CDR3 contains 14 residues. The CDR3 DNA reads as TGTGCCAGCAGTCCCACCCCTGACAGTTACGAGCAGTACTTC. Amino acids: CASSPTPDSYEQYF.